These 16 T cell receptor beta chains came from one sample sequenced in a study of blood T cell repertoires in COVID-19. Profiling relied on immunoSEQ multiplex PCR, and the TCRdb table lists in-frame clones only, not all of them. The profile shows under 350,000 clones, around 90% of them singletons. Specimen: peripheral blood. These receptors were taken from a man between 45 and 60 years old with acute or convalescent COVID-19.

The rearrangement uses TRBV7-3 and TRBJ2-3; D perhaps matches TRBD2 (6 bases). The CDR3 contains 15 residues. Germline V gene sequence: CDR1 SGHTA, CDR2 FQGTGA. V was pared by 2 bases and J by 5 bases, with 14 bases between. CDR3 DNA sequence: TGTGCCAGCAGCTTAGGTAGCATGGGGGGAGATACGCAGTATTTT. Its protein is CASSLGSMGGDTQYF.

This rearrangement joins TRBV9 to TRBJ1-1; D may be TRBD1 (5 bases). CDR3 size: 18 residues. V shed 4 bases and J shed 1 base, with 23 bases lying between them. The germline V gene encodes CDR1 SGDLS and CDR2 YYNGEE. The CDR3 sequence: CASSPRAGGDEQNTEAFF. CDR3 coding DNA: TGTGCCAGCAGCCCCAGAGCGGGGGGTGACGAGCAGAACACTGAAGCTTTCTTT.

The chain has TRBV27 and TRBJ2-3, with 7 bases lining up with TRBD1. The germline V gene encodes CDR1 MNHEY and CDR2 SMNVEV (reference sequence). The trim removed 4 bases at V and 2 bases at J, leaving 15 bases unmatched. The CDR3 loop spans 18 amino acids. The CDR3 here is CASSSPSPRRGPTDTQYF. DNA of the CDR3: TGTGCCAGCAGTTCCCCATCACCCCGAAGGGGGCCCACAGATACGCAGTATTTT.

The table lists this clone with a few counts. The chain employs TRBV11-2 and TRBJ1-6; D might be TRBD1 (5 bases). V was clipped by 5 bases and J by 6 bases, with 11 bases between them. CDR1 and CDR2 (germline): SGHAT, FQNNGV. The CDR3 is 14 residues long. CDR3: CASSPTDTNSPLHF. CDR3 nucleotide sequence: TGTGCCAGCAGCCCCACGGACACTAATTCACCCCTCCACTTT.

The rearrangement joins TRBV9 to TRBJ1-1, with unresolved D. CDR1 is SGDLS and CDR2 is YYNGEE in the germline V gene. This CDR3 has 15 amino acids. V lost 0 bases and J lost 2, with 11 bases in between. The CDR3 region is CASSVDLGVNTEAFF. The CDR3 nucleotides read TGTGCCAGCAGCGTAGACCTCGGGGTAAACACTGAAGCTTTCTTT.

The chain carries TRBV9 and TRBJ1-1; D might be TRBD1 (6 bases). From germline, CDR1 is SGDLS and CDR2 YYNGEE. V lost 4 bases and J 7 bases, leaving 14 bases between the germline ends. CDR3 size: 13 residues. In DNA form, the CDR3 reads TGTGCCAGCAGCTATGTTCCGGACAGTGAAGCTTTCTTT. Protein sequence: CASSYVPDSEAFF.

To note about this clone: The junction and the germline gene differ at one end; a read error may be behind it. The chain employs TRBV15 and TRBJ2-3; 7 nucleotides match TRBD1. CDR3 size: 17 residues. Germline V gene sequence: CDR1 LNHNV, CDR2 YYDKDF (reference sequence). As DNA, the CDR3 is TGTGCCACCAGCGGAGAGCTCCCCGGGACAGCCACAGATACGCAGTATTTT. Protein product: CATSGELPGTATDTQYF.

V is TRBV6-5 and J is TRBJ1-5, with unresolved D. CDR3 length: 15 residues. CDR1 and CDR2 from the germline V gene are MNHEY and SVGAGI. Trimming stripped 5 bases from V and 3 bases from J, with 14 bases between. CDR3 bases: TGTGCCAGCAGTATACTATCGGGATCCAATCAGCCCCAGCATTTT. This translates into CASSILSGSNQPQHF.

The chain is built from TRBV6-5 and TRBJ1-4, with no clear D. V shed 0 bases and J shed 6 bases, with 14 bases lying between them. Germline CDR1 reads MNHEY; CDR2 reads SVGAGI. The length of the CDR3 is 16 residues. CDR3 DNA sequence: TGTGCCAGCAGTTACTCGCAGGCTACACCGGATGAAAAACTGTTTTTT. As protein: CASSYSQATPDEKLFF.

This chain connects TRBV11-1 to TRBJ1-1; unclear D gene. CDR1 and CDR2 (germline): SGHAT, FQDESV (reference sequence). The CDR3 is 13 residues long. Trimming removed 2 bases at V and 4 bases at J, with 8 bases between. The CDR3 sequence is CASSLPTVTEAFF. CDR3 DNA sequence: TGTGCCAGCAGCTTACCCACAGTCACTGAAGCTTTCTTT.

The chain uses TRBV7-2 and TRBJ1-2; D gene ambiguous. The germline V and J ends were trimmed by 0 bases and 0 bases, with 8 bases remaining between them. Germline V gene data show CDR1 as SGHTA and CDR2 as FQGNSA. The length of the CDR3 is 15 residues. The CDR3 bases are TGTGCCAGCAGCTTAGCGGTGTCAGCTAACTATGGCTACACCTTC. It yields the protein CASSLAVSANYGYTF.

This chain links TRBV7-2 with TRBJ2-3, with D tentatively TRBD1 (5 bases). The germline V gene has CDR1 SGHTA and CDR2 FQGNSA. The CDR3 consists of 14 residues. V was trimmed by 2 bases and J by 4 bases, leaving 10 bases between them. The CDR3 nucleotides read TGTGCCAGCAGCTTATGGCAGGGCTCAGATACGCAGTATTTT. As protein: CASSLWQGSDTQYF.

V usage is TRBV5-4 and J usage is TRBJ1-1, with TRBD1 matching 10 bases. Losses at the gene ends were 4 bases for V and 3 bases for J; bases not matched to a gene: 9. CDR1 and CDR2 from the germline V gene are SGHNT and YYREEE (reference sequence). The CDR3 length is 16 residues. CDR3 amino acids: CASSPNPDRGHTEAFF. CDR3 DNA: TGTGCCAGCAGCCCCAACCCAGACAGGGGGCACACTGAAGCTTTCTTT. The whole variable domain, remainder taken from reference TRBV5-4 and TRBJ1-1, is ETGVTQSPTHLIKTRGQQVTLRCSSQSGHNTVSWYQQALGQGPQFIFQYYREEENGRGNFPPRFSGLQFPNYSSELNVNALELDDSALYLCASSPNPDRGHTEAFFGQGTRLTVV.

This clone was seen only once. The CDR3 reads CASSQVSEGGYTF. The DNA for the CDR3 is TGTGCCAGCAGCCAAGTTTCGGAGGGTGGCTACACCTTC. V and J are TRBV4-2 and TRBJ1-2; no firm D call. The CDR3 is 13 amino acids. V shed 1 base and J shed 7 bases, with 10 bases lying between them. Germline V gene lookup returns CDR1 LGHNA and CDR2 YNFKEQ.

The chain links TRBV6-1 to TRBJ2-3; 7 bases are a match to TRBD2. V dropped 3 bases and J dropped 0; count of bases not matched to a gene: 9. The germline CDR1 and CDR2 sequences are MNHNS and SASEGT. The CDR3 is 17 amino acids. This CDR3 reads CASSDYSGADSTDTQYF. Written as DNA, the CDR3 is TGTGCCAGCAGTGATTACAGCGGGGCCGATAGCACAGATACGCAGTATTTT.

V is TRBV5-8 and J is TRBJ1-2, with no clear D. Trimming pared 2 bases from V and 4 bases from J, leaving 9 bases between. CDR1 and CDR2 from the germline V gene are SGHTS and YDEGEE. The CDR3 is 13 amino acids. The CDR3 sequence: CASSLPGFYGYTF. The CDR3 nucleotides are TGTGCCAGCAGCTTACCAGGATTCTATGGCTACACCTTC.